This TCR beta chain was observed in a study of T cells in pancreatic ductal adenocarcinoma. General observations from the study: Compared with tumor, blood showed more total productive templates and about 8.1-fold more clonotypes. Tumor-versus-blood clonality comparisons may be biased toward lower tumor diversity. No significant tumor-blood clonality difference; means were about 0.12 and 0.073.

No neoadjuvant therapy was given to the selected pancreatic ductal adenocarcinoma patients before their surgery. In its sample, this clone was seen once. The antigen is not known. V lost 1 base and J 4 bases, leaving 7 bases between the germline ends. The CDR3 spans 14 residues. CDR1 and CDR2 from the germline V gene are MGHDK and SYGVNS. The data were produced by immunoSEQ multiplex PCR, yet TCRdb's version contains in-frame clones alone and is incomplete. Of over 90,000 clones detected, about 95% appear once; the ten largest clones hold roughly 3%. The V and J genes are TRBV25-1 and TRBJ1-4; maybe TRBD1 (5 bases). The source material was PBMCs. The TCR originated in a human donor with pancreatic ductal adenocarcinoma. CDR3 sequence reads: CASSEWGDNEKLFF. CDR3 coding DNA: TGTGCCAGCAGTGAATGGGGGGATAATGAAAAACTGTTTTTT.